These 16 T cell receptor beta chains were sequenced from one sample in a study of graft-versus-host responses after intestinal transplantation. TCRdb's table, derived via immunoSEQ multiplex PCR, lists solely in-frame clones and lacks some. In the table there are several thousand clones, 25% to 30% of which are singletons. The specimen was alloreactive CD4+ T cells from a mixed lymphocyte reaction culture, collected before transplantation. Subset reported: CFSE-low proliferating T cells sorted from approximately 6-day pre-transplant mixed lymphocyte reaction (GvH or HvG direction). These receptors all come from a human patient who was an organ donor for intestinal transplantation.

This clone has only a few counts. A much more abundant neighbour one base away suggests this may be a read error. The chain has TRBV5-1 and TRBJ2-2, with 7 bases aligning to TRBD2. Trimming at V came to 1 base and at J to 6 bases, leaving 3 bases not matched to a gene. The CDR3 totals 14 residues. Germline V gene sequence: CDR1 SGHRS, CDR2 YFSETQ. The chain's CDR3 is CASSLTSEAGELFF. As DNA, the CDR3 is TGCGCCAGCAGCTTGACTAGCGAGGCCGGGGAGCTGTTTTTT.

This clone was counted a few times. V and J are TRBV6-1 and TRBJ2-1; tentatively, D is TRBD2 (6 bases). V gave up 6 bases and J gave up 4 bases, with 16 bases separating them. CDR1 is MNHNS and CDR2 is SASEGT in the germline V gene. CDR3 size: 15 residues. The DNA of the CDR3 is TGTGCCAGCAGCCCAGGGACTGGAACTTACAATGAGCAGTTCTTC. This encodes CASSPGTGTYNEQFF.

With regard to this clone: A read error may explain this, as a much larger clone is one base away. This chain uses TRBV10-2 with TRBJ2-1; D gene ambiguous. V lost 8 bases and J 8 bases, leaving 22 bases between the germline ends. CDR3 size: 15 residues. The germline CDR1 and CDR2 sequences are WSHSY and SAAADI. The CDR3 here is CASAPLGGVADEQFF. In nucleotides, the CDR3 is TGCGCCAGCGCTCCCCTAGGCGGTGTAGCCGATGAGCAGTTCTTC.

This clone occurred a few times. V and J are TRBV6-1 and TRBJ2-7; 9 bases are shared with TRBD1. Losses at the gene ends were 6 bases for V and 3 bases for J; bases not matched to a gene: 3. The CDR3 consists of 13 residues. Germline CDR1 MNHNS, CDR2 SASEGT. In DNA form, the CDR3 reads TGTGCCAGCAGACAGACAGGGGGCTACGAGCAGTACTTC. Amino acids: CASRQTGGYEQYF.

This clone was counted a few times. Written as DNA, the CDR3 is TGTGCCGGGAAAGGACAGGGTACCTACGAGCAGTACTTC. It codes for CAGKGQGTYEQYF. The V and J genes are TRBV30 and TRBJ2-7; 8 nucleotides agree with TRBD1. The germline CDR1 and CDR2 sequences are GTSNPN and SVGIG (reference sequence). Losses at the gene ends were 8 bases for V and 2 bases for J; bases not matched to a gene: 8. This CDR3 comprises 13 residues.

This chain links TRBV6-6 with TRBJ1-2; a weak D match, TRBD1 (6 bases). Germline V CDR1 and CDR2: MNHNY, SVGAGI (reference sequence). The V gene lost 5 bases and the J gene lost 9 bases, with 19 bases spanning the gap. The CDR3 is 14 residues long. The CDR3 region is CASSPRGFRFRYTF. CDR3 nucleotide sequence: TGTGCCAGCAGTCCCAGGGGATTTAGATTTCGCTACACCTTC.

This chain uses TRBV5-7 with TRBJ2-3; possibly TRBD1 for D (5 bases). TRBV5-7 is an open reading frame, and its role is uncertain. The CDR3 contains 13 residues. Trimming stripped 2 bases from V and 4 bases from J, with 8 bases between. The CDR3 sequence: CASSLGAADTQYF. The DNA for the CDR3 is TGTGCCAGCAGCTTAGGGGCCGCAGATACGCAGTATTTT.

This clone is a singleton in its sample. CDR3 residues: CASSWGQGNQPQHF. CDR3 in DNA: TGTGCCAGCAGTTGGGGACAGGGCAATCAGCCCCAGCATTTT. The rearrangement joins TRBV6-5 to TRBJ1-5; 8 bases map to TRBD1. The CDR3 has 14 residues. V lost 4 bases and J lost 2; bases outside the gene matches: 1. The germline CDR1 and CDR2 sequences are MNHEY and SVGAGI.

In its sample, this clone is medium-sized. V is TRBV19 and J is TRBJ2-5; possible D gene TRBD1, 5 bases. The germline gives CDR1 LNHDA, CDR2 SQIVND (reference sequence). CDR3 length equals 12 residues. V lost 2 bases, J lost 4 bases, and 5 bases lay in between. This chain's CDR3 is CASSIRGETQYF. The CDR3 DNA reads TGTGCCAGTAGTATAAGGGGAGAGACCCAGTACTTC.

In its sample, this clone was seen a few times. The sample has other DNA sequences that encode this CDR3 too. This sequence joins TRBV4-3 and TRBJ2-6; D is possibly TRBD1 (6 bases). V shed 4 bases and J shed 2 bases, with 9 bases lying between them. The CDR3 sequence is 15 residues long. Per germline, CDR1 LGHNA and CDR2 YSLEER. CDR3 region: CASSPQGPGANVLTF. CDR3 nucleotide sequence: TGCGCCAGCAGCCCACAGGGACCTGGGGCCAACGTCCTGACTTTC.

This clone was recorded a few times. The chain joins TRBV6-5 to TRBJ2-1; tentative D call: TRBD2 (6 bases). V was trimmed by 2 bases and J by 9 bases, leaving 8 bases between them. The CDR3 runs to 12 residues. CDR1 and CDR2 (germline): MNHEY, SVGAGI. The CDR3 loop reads CASSYRGGEQFF. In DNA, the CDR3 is TGTGCCAGCAGTTACAGGGGAGGTGAGCAGTTCTTC.

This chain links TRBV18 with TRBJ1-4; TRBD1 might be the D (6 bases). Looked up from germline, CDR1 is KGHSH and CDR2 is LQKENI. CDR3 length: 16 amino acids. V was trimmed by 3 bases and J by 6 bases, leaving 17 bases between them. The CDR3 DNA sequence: TGTGCCAGCTCACCGCAATTACAGGGAGATTATGAAAAACTGTTTTTT. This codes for CASSPQLQGDYEKLFF.

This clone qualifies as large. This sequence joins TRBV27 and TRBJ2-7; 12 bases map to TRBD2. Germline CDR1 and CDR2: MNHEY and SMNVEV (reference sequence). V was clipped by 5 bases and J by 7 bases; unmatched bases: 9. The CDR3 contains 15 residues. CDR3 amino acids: CASSPRLAGVGEQYF. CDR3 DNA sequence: TGTGCCAGCAGTCCCCGACTAGCGGGAGTGGGTGAGCAGTACTTC.

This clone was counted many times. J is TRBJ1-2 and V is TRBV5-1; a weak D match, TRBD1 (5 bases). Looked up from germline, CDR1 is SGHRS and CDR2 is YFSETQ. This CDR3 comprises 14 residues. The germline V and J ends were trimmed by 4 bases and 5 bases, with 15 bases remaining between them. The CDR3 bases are TGCGCCAGCAGCCGACGGGACGGGGGGTATGGCTACACCTTC. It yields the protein CASSRRDGGYGYTF.

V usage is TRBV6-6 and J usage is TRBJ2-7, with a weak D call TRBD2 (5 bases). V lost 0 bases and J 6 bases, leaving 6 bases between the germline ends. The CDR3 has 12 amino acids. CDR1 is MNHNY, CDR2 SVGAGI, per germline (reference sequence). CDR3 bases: TGTGCCAGCAGTTACTCGAGGGTCGAGCAGTACTTC. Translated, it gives CASSYSRVEQYF.

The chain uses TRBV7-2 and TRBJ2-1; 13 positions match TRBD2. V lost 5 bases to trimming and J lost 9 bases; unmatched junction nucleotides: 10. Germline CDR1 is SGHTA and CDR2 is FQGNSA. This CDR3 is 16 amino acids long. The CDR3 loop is CASSPQTSGRSSEQFF. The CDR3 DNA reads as TGTGCCAGCAGCCCCCAGACTAGCGGGAGGTCCTCTGAGCAGTTCTTC.